One and the same sample provided the 21 T cell receptor beta chains below, sequenced in a study of blood T cell repertoires in COVID-19. Libraries were prepared by immunoSEQ multiplex PCR; TCRdb keeps only in-frame clonotypes and omits some of them. The sample has about 220,000 clones, approximately 80% seen once; the top ten hold over 12%. The sample consisted of PBMCs or T cells enriched from blood (not recorded which). The receptors were gathered from a man between 35 and 55 years old who had recovered from COVID-19.

This chain uses TRBV5-4 with TRBJ1-3; 10 positions agree with TRBD1. The junction had 8 bases not matched to a gene; V was cut back by 4 bases and J by 1 base. Germline CDR1 SGHNT, CDR2 YYREEE (reference sequence). The CDR3 sequence is 17 residues long. This CDR3 reads CASSPGGQGTSGNTIYF. The CDR3 DNA sequence: TGTGCCAGCAGCCCGGGGGGACAGGGGACTTCTGGAAACACCATATATTTT.

V and J are TRBV28 and TRBJ1-2; D unclear. This CDR3 region has 11 residues. The germline V gene has CDR1 MDHEN and CDR2 SYDVKM. The V and J ends lost 4 bases and 6 bases respectively, with 6 bases between them. CDR3 residues: CASSYYDGYTF. CDR3 DNA sequence: TGTGCCAGCAGTTACTATGATGGCTACACCTTC.

J is TRBJ2-5 and V is TRBV19; 10 nucleotides match TRBD1. V lost 7 bases, J lost 2 bases, and 7 bases stayed unmatched. The germline V gene encodes CDR1 LNHDA and CDR2 SQIVND (reference sequence). The CDR3 has 15 amino acids. The CDR3 DNA follows: TGTGCCAGTAAGGGACAGGGGCGCCCTCAAGAGACCCAGTACTTC. Amino acids: CASKGQGRPQETQYF.

This clone came up once. The rearrangement joins TRBV12-3 or TRBV12-4 to TRBJ2-1, with 9 bases aligning to TRBD2. The CDR3 loop spans 12 amino acids. The ends lost 5 bases at V and 15 bases at J; junction bases unmatched: 8. Here the CDR3 reads CASSPSGAFGFF. CDR3 DNA: TGTGCCAGCAGTCCTAGCGGGGCCTTTGGGTTCTTC.

This clone was found many times. The chain has TRBV28 and TRBJ1-6; maybe TRBD1 (6 bases). CDR3 length: 13 residues. V was trimmed by 6 bases and J by 9 bases, leaving 12 bases between them. Germline V gives CDR1 MDHEN, CDR2 SYDVKM. The CDR3 sequence: CASRGGLGSPLHF. In DNA, the CDR3 is TGTGCCAGCAGGGGGGGGCTGGGTTCACCCCTCCACTTT.

The chain recombines TRBV7-3 with TRBJ2-2, with D possibly TRBD1 on 7 matching bases. Germline CDR1 reads SGHTA; CDR2 reads FQGTGA. V gave up 5 bases and J gave up 3 bases, with 10 bases separating them. The CDR3 sequence is 14 residues long. The CDR3, as DNA: TGTGCCAGCAGCATCAGGGGGGACACCGGGGAGCTGTTTTTT. Translation gives CASSIRGDTGELFF.

This sequence joins TRBV7-3 and TRBJ2-3, with 8 positions matching TRBD1. Trimming removed 5 bases from V and 3 bases from J; junction bases left unmatched: 7. This CDR3 has 15 amino acids. Germline lookup yields CDR1 SGHTA and CDR2 FQGTGA. CDR3 amino acids: CASSPGTGTTDTQYF. DNA of the CDR3: TGTGCCAGCAGCCCAGGGACAGGCACAACAGATACGCAGTATTTT.

This rearrangement joins TRBV10-3 to TRBJ1-1; 10 bases fit TRBD1. Germline V gives CDR1 ENHRY, CDR2 SYGVKD. The J segment lost 3 bases and the V segment lost 5 bases, leaving 9 bases of the junction unmatched. The CDR3 runs 16 residues. CDR3 in DNA: TGTGCCATCAGTAACGCTAGGACAGGGGGGGACACTGAAGCTTTCTTT. Translating it yields CAISNARTGGDTEAFF.

The V call is TRBV5-1, the J call TRBJ2-1, with 11 bases lining up with TRBD2. This CDR3 is 15 amino acids long. The germline V gene encodes CDR1 SGHRS and CDR2 YFSETQ. V trimming: 4 bases; J trimming: 10 bases; junction bases outside the gene matches: 10. The CDR3 nucleotides are TGCGCCAGCAGCACAATTACTAGCGGGGGTAACGAGCAGTTCTTC. It yields the protein CASSTITSGGNEQFF.

The chain is built from TRBV5-3 and TRBJ1-2; tentative D call: TRBD1 (6 bases). TRBV5-3 carries the ORF label, with uncertain function. Between the trimmed V and J ends, which lost 4 bases and 8 bases, there was a span of 9 bases. The CDR3 sequence is 11 residues long. The CDR3 reads CARSEGEGYTF. The DNA for the CDR3 is TGTGCCAGAAGCGAGGGGGAAGGCTACACCTTC.

V gene TRBV6-2 or TRBV6-3 combines with J gene TRBJ2-7, with 8 bases lining up with TRBD1. After removal of 3 bases from V and 1 base from J, the junction contained 2 bases not matched to a gene. This CDR3 spans 14 amino acids. The germline V gene has CDR1 MNHEY and CDR2 SVGEGT. The CDR3 region has the DNA TGTGCCAGCAGTTATGGACAGGGATCCTACGAGCAGTACTTC. It codes for CASSYGQGSYEQYF.

V gene TRBV28 combines with J gene TRBJ1-5, with D perhaps matching TRBD1 (5 bases). CDR1 is MDHEN, CDR2 SYDVKM, per germline. This CDR3 is built from 12 residues. Deletions cut 6 bases from V and 8 bases from J, with 11 bases between. This CDR3 reads CASRLRGEPQHF. The CDR3 region has the DNA TGTGCCAGCAGACTTAGGGGTGAGCCCCAGCATTTT.

The chain has TRBV7-3 and TRBJ1-6; 7 nucleotides match TRBD1. From germline, CDR1 is SGHTA and CDR2 FQGTGA. J gave up 9 bases and V 2 bases, and 10 bases lay outside the gene matches. CDR3 size: 16 residues. CDR3 amino acids: CASSLVARGYGSPLHF. The CDR3 DNA reads TGTGCCAGCAGCTTAGTTGCCAGGGGGTATGGTTCACCCCTCCACTTT. The entire variable domain, with the rest obtained from reference TRBV7-3 and TRBJ1-6, is as follows: GAGVSQTPSNKVTEKGKYVELRCDPISGHTALYWYRQSLGQGPEFLIYFQGTGAADDSGLPNDRFFAVRPEGSVSTLKIQRTERGDSAVYLCASSLVARGYGSPLHFGNGTRLTVT.

The chain joins TRBV19 to TRBJ1-6, with D perhaps TRBD1 (6 bases). Between the trimmed V and J ends, which lost 3 bases and 6 bases, there was a span of 12 bases. Germline lookup yields CDR1 LNHDA and CDR2 SQIVND (reference sequence). There are 15 residues in the CDR3. The CDR3 sequence: CASSIRQGPNSPLHF. The CDR3 coding sequence is TGTGCCAGTAGTATCCGGCAGGGGCCTAATTCACCCCTCCACTTT.

The chain carries TRBV21-1 and TRBJ2-7; the listed D gene, TRBD1, was not tested against the DNA. TRBV21-1 is a known pseudogene. The CDR3 totals 13 residues. The CDR3 sequence is CARESGQTYEQYF. For the CDR3, the DNA is TGTGCCAGGGAGTCGGGACAGACCTACGAGCAGTACTTC.

The chain recombines TRBV7-8 with TRBJ1-1, with a tentative D call TRBD1 (5 bases). The CDR3 runs to 14 residues. Germline CDR1 and CDR2: SGHVS and FQNEAQ. V was clipped by 5 bases and J by 4 bases, with 14 bases between them. The CDR3 nucleotides read TGTGCCAGCAGCCCGACCAGGGCGAGCACTGAAGCTTTCTTT. It translates to CASSPTRASTEAFF.

The genes are TRBV15 and TRBJ1-1; unclear D gene. The CDR3 has 14 residues. Germline V lookup: CDR1 LNHNV, CDR2 YYDKDF (reference sequence). With 2 bases removed from V and 1 base from J, the gap between germline ends came to 8 bases. The CDR3 loop is CATSRSWANTEAFF. The CDR3 nucleotides read TGTGCCACCAGCAGATCCTGGGCGAACACTGAAGCTTTCTTT.

This clone was recorded a few times. This CDR3 is CASSTHAGTANTEAFF. CDR3 nucleotides: TGTGCCAGCAGCACCCACGCCGGGACAGCGAACACTGAAGCTTTCTTT. The J gene is TRBJ1-1, the V gene TRBV9; TRBD1 agrees at 7 bases. CDR3 size: 16 residues. Germline-derived CDR1 and CDR2 are SGDLS and YYNGEE. J gave up 1 base and V 4 bases, and 10 bases lay outside the gene matches. The whole variable domain, remainder taken from reference TRBV9 and TRBJ1-1, is DSGVTQTPKHLITATGQRVTLRCSPRSGDLSVYWYQQSLDQGLQFLIQYYNGEERAKGNILERFSAQQFPDLHSELNLSSLELGDSALYFCASSTHAGTANTEAFFGQGTRLTVV.

This sequence joins TRBV4-2 and TRBJ2-7, with 10 bases aligning to TRBD2. The CDR3 consists of 16 residues. Per the germline V gene, CDR1 is LGHNA and CDR2 is YNFKEQ. V gave up 1 base and J gave up 5 bases; unmatched junction bases: 8. The CDR3 coding sequence is TGTGCCAGCAGCCAAGGTACCGGACTAGCGGCCAACGAGCAGTACTTC. It yields the protein CASSQGTGLAANEQYF.

The chain employs TRBV7-3 and TRBJ1-5; TRBD1 agrees at 9 bases. Germline values: CDR1 SGHTA, CDR2 FQGTGA. The junction had 5 bases not matched to a gene; V was cut back by 4 bases and J by 4 bases. The CDR3 spans 15 residues. CDR3 in DNA: TGTGCCAGCAGCTCCGGACAGGGGAGGAATCAGCCCCAGCATTTT. It specifies CASSSGQGRNQPQHF.

The chain couples TRBV5-5 to TRBJ2-7; the D gene is possibly TRBD1 (5 bases). The CDR3 is 15 residues long. Trimming removed 0 bases from V and 1 base from J, with 11 bases in between. The germline V gene has CDR1 SGHKS and CDR2 YYEKEE (reference sequence). CDR3 sequence reads: CASSLGGWGSYEQYF. CDR3 bases: TGTGCCAGCAGCTTGGGGGGCTGGGGTTCCTACGAGCAGTACTTC.